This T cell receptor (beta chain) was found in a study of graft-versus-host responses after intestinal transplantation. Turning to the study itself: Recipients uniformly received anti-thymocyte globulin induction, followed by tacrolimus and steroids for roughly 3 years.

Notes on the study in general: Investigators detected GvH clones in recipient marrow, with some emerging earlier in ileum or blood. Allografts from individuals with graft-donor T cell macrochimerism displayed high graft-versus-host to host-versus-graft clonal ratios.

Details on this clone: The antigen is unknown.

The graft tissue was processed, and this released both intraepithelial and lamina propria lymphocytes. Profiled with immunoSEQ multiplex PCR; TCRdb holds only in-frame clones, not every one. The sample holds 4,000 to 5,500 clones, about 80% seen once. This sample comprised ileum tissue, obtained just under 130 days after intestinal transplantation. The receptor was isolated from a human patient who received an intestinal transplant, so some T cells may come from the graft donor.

CDR3 nucleotides: TGTGCCAGCAGTTCACTAGCGGGAGGGCCCGGGGAGCTGTTTTTT. Amino acid sequence: CASSSLAGGPGELFF. The chain is built from TRBV27 and TRBJ2-2, with 13 bases aligning to TRBD2. This CDR3 has 15 amino acids. Trimming removed 4 bases from V and 6 bases from J; junction bases left unmatched: 2. Germline V gives CDR1 MNHEY, CDR2 SMNVEV (reference sequence).